This T cell receptor beta chain emerged from a study of blood T cell repertoires in COVID-19. Assay used: immunoSEQ multiplex PCR; TCRdb lists only in-frame clones, some missing. The repertoire has approximately 73,000 clones, about nine tenths of them found once; the top ten carry 1.5% to 2%. With 3 bases clipped from V and 12 bases from J, the junction kept 2 bases outside the gene matches. Germline V gene lookup returns CDR1 SGHNT and CDR2 YYREEE (reference sequence). The CDR3 is 12 residues long. Sample: peripheral blood. The sequence derives from an older woman with acute or convalescent COVID-19. The chain joins TRBV5-4 to TRBJ1-6; 8 bases align to TRBD1. CDR3 DNA: TGTGCCAGCAGCTCTGGACAGGGACCCCTCCACTTT. Translating it yields CASSSGQGPLHF. The full variable domain, in which reference TRBV5-4 and TRBJ1-6 provide the parts outside the CDR3, is ETGVTQSPTHLIKTRGQQVTLRCSSQSGHNTVSWYQQALGQGPQFIFQYYREEENGRGNFPPRFSGLQFPNYSSELNVNALELDDSALYLCASSSGQGPLHFGNGTRLTVT.